The 15 T cell receptor beta chains given below trace back to one sample, sequenced in a study of T-cell memory formation after mild COVID-19. TCRdb re-called the 5' RACE reads with MiXCR, one entry per CDR3 protein. This sample carries about 270,000 distinct CDR3 sequences, 15% to 20% of them seen once, and the ten largest clones take roughly 25%. Specimen: PBMCs or a T cell subset sorted from them (not recorded which). These receptors originate from a man aged 18-30 years who had mild COVID-19 (a few samples of this study predate the infection). Cell type and time point are not known.

The chain combines TRBV29-1 with TRBJ1-2; 8 positions agree with TRBD1. The CDR3 has 17 amino acids. Germline V gives CDR1 SQVTM, CDR2 ANQGSEA. The junction had 14 bases not matched to a gene; V was cut back by 0 bases and J by 5 bases. The CDR3 spells CSVEDIQGAGILYGYTF. Written as DNA, the CDR3 is TGCAGCGTTGAAGACATCCAGGGGGCAGGAATTTTGTATGGCTACACCTTC.

This rearrangement joins TRBV3-1 to TRBJ2-1; 11 bases line up with TRBD2. V lost 0 bases, J lost 9 bases, and 10 bases stayed unmatched. The V gene's germline CDR1 is LGHDT and CDR2 YNNKEL (reference sequence). CDR3 length: 17 amino acids. The CDR3 DNA reads as TGTGCCAGCAGCCAAGAAACACGACTAGCGGGGTTCAGTGAGCAGTTCTTC. This gives the protein CASSQETRLAGFSEQFF.

This clonotype was seen a handful of times. At one end, the junction sequence differs from germline, possibly due to a read error. The chain recombines TRBV20-1 with TRBJ2-3; D gene unclear. The CDR3 spans 8 residues. Looked up from germline, CDR1 is DFQATT and CDR2 is SNEGSKA (reference sequence). CDR3 protein: CGTDTQYF. CDR3 nucleotide sequence: TGTGGCACAGATACGCAGTATTTT.

This chain uses TRBV12-3 or TRBV12-4 with TRBJ1-1, with TRBD1 matching over 11 bases. The junction had 11 bases not matched to a gene; V was cut back by 7 bases and J by 1 base. CDR3 length: 17 amino acids. The CDR3 sequence is CASNGQGAIMRNTEAFF. The DNA for the CDR3 is TGTGCCAGCAACGGACAGGGGGCTATAATGAGGAACACTGAAGCTTTCTTT.

The sample holds many counts of this clonotype. J is TRBJ2-2 and V is TRBV24-1; D is unclear. The germline V gene encodes CDR1 KGHDR and CDR2 SFDVKD. Between the trimmed V and J ends, which lost 9 bases and 2 bases, there was a span of 15 bases. CDR3 length: 15 residues. CDR3 sequence: CATSGSRLNTGELFF. Here the CDR3 DNA reads TGTGCCACCTCTGGCTCGAGACTTAACACCGGGGAGCTGTTTTTT.

The chain employs TRBV3-1 and TRBJ1-1, with D possibly matching TRBD1 (5 bases). Looked up from germline, CDR1 is LGHDT and CDR2 is YNNKEL (reference sequence). Trimming stripped 4 bases from V and 1 base from J, with 16 bases between. The CDR3 totals 16 residues. CDR3 in amino acids: CASSLQGRTGNTEAFF. The CDR3 nucleotides read TGTGCCAGCAGCCTCCAGGGCCGTACGGGGAACACTGAAGCTTTCTTT.

This clonotype was observed a handful of times. The chain joins TRBV25-1 to TRBJ2-5, with D perhaps TRBD1 (5 bases). The germline V gene encodes CDR1 MGHDK and CDR2 SYGVNS. This CDR3 comprises 13 residues. Trimming left V 6 bases short and J 5 bases short, with 13 bases between. The CDR3 loop reads CASSATGFETQYF. CDR3 nucleotides: TGTGCCAGCAGCGCTACAGGATTTGAGACCCAGTACTTC. The variable domain in full, with the rest retrieved from reference TRBV25-1 and TRBJ2-5, is EADIYQTPRYLVIGTGKKITLECSQTMGHDKMYWYQQDPGMELHLIHYSYGVNSTEKGDLSSESTVSRIRTEHFPLTLESARPSHTSQYLCASSATGFETQYFGPGTRLLVL.

The gene calls are TRBV7-2 and TRBJ1-1; D is possibly TRBD1 (5 bases). Germline V gene sequence: CDR1 SGHTA, CDR2 FQGNSA. The CDR3 has 14 amino acids. The germline V and J ends were trimmed by 4 bases and 0 bases, with 9 bases remaining between them. Written as DNA, the CDR3 is TGTGCCAGCAGCTACAGGCCCCTGAACACTGAAGCTTTCTTT. Its protein is CASSYRPLNTEAFF.

There are a few counts of this clonotype. The chain uses TRBV7-2 and TRBJ2-3; TRBD2 aligns across 7 bases. The V and J ends lost 2 bases and 0 bases, in that order; junction bases with no gene match: 11. This CDR3 is 18 amino acids long. Per germline, CDR1 SGHTA and CDR2 FQGNSA. In nucleotides, the CDR3 is TGTGCCAGCAGCTTAAATGGGCCTAGCGGATCTAGCACAGATACGCAGTATTTT. This sequence encodes CASSLNGPSGSSTDTQYF.

The V and J genes are TRBV5-1 and TRBJ1-1; D call uncertain. V was cut by 0 bases and J by 1 base, with 10 bases left in between. The germline gives CDR1 SGHRS, CDR2 YFSETQ. The CDR3 sequence is 15 residues long. This CDR3 reads CASSLDGRANTEAFF. CDR3 bases: TGCGCCAGCAGCTTGGACGGACGGGCGAACACTGAAGCTTTCTTT.

The rearrangement links TRBV5-4 to TRBJ1-1; D ambiguous. This CDR3 has 16 amino acids. Germline V gives CDR1 SGHNT, CDR2 YYREEE (reference sequence). The V and J ends lost 1 base and 0 bases respectively, with 13 bases between them. CDR3 in DNA: TGTGCCAGCAGCTTGACAACGGGGTTCATGAACACTGAAGCTTTCTTT. It yields the protein CASSLTTGFMNTEAFF.

The sample holds a few counts of this clonotype. The chain has TRBV7-6 and TRBJ2-7; D possibly corresponds to TRBD2 (6 bases). The V end lost 1 base, the J end lost 0 bases, and 10 bases lay between the germline ends. This CDR3 comprises 15 residues. Germline V gives CDR1 SGHVS, CDR2 FNYEAQ. The CDR3 protein is CASSLGGDSSYEQYF. CDR3 bases: TGTGCCAGCAGCTTAGGCGGGGATAGCTCCTACGAGCAGTACTTC.

The chain combines TRBV29-1 with TRBJ2-4; D is possibly TRBD2 (6 bases). V lost 1 base, J lost 2 bases, and 12 bases lay in between. This CDR3 contains 15 residues. Looked up from germline, CDR1 is SQVTM and CDR2 is ANQGSEA. CDR3 residues: CSVEGGDGTKNIQYF. The CDR3 DNA reads TGCAGCGTTGAAGGGGGGGACGGGACCAAAAACATTCAGTACTTC. The variable domain in full, with the rest retrieved from reference TRBV29-1 and TRBJ2-4, is SAVISQKPSRDICQRGTSLTIQCQVDSQVTMMFWYRQQPGQSLTLIATANQGSEATYESGFVIDKFPISRPNLTFSTLTVSNMSPEDSSIYLCSVEGGDGTKNIQYFGAGTRLSVL.

This clonotype has a handful of counts. The gene calls are TRBV9 and TRBJ2-2; the match to TRBD1 covers 11 bases. V was clipped by 4 bases and J by 5 bases; unmatched bases: 7. The CDR3 totals 16 residues. Germline CDR1 reads SGDLS; CDR2 reads YYNGEE. Here the CDR3 reads CASSPGQGARTGELFF. CDR3 DNA: TGTGCCAGCAGCCCCGGACAGGGGGCGCGGACCGGGGAGCTGTTTTTT.

The CDR3 DNA reads TGCGCCAGCAGCCCGGGACTAGCGGTGAACACCGGGGAGCTGTTTTTT. Translating gives CASSPGLAVNTGELFF. The V gene is TRBV4-3, the J gene TRBJ2-2, with TRBD2 identical over 11 bases. The CDR3 is 16 residues long. From germline, CDR1 is LGHNA and CDR2 YSLEER. V shed 4 bases and J 1 base; nucleotides not matched to a gene: 2.